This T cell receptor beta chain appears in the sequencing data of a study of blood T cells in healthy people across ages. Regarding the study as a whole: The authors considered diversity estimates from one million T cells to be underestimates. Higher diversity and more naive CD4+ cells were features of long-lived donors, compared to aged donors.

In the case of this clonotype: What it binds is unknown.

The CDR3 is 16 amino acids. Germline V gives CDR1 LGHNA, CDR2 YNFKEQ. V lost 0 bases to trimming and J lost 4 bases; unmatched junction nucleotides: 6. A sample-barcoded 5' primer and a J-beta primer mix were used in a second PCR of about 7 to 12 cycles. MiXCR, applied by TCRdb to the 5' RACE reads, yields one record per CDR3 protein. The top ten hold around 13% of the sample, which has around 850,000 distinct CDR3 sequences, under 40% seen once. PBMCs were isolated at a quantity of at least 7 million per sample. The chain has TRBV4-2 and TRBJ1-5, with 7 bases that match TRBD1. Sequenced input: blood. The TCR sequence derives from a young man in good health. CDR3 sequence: CASSQDQGGRNQPQHF. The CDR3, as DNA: TGTGCCAGCAGCCAAGATCAGGGGGGGAGAAATCAGCCCCAGCATTTT.